A single sample gave rise to the 22 T cell receptor beta chains below, sequenced in a study of cytomegalovirus exposure and HLA in healthy donors. In the PCR, 60 Vbeta and 13 Jbeta primers were used. The method was immunoSEQ multiplex PCR; TCRdb's version includes in-frame clones alone and lacks a portion of them. This sample has approximately 180,000 clones, with around 80% found just once. Sequenced sample: PBMCs. Receptors originate from a woman between 18 and 29 years old in good health and CMV-seronegative.

V gene TRBV7-2 combines with J gene TRBJ2-5; TRBD2 agrees at 12 bases. The CDR3 is 16 residues long. Germline V gene lookup returns CDR1 SGHTA and CDR2 FQGNSA. V shed 1 base, J shed 2 bases, and the junction held 2 bases outside the gene matches. The CDR3 reads CASSLVGTSGQETQYF. CDR3 bases: TGTGCCAGCAGCTTAGTCGGGACTAGCGGGCAAGAGACCCAGTACTTC.

The table lists this clone with a few counts. This chain links TRBV4-3 with TRBJ1-2; D is ambiguous. CDR1 and CDR2 (germline): LGHNA, YSLEER. This CDR3 has 15 amino acids. V lost 0 bases and J 4 bases, leaving 12 bases between the germline ends. CDR3 DNA sequence: TGCGCCAGCAGCCAAGATCCCGGGTTTCCCTATGGCTACACCTTC. It yields the protein CASSQDPGFPYGYTF.

This chain links TRBV10-2 with TRBJ1-2, with D maybe TRBD1 (6 bases). CDR3 length: 12 amino acids. With 3 bases removed from V and 4 bases from J, the gap between germline ends came to 6 bases. Germline lookup yields CDR1 WSHSY and CDR2 SAAADI. The CDR3 is CASSDRGYGYTF. CDR3 DNA sequence: TGCGCCAGCAGTGACAGGGGCTATGGCTACACCTTC.

The chain employs TRBV16 and TRBJ1-1, with D maybe TRBD1 (5 bases). Per germline, CDR1 KGHSY and CDR2 FQNENV. This CDR3 has 14 amino acids. The V end lost 4 bases, the J end lost 3 bases, and 12 bases lay between the germline ends. DNA of the CDR3: TGTGCCAGCAGCCCCGTGGGGGGGGACACTGAAGCTTTCTTT. Translating gives CASSPVGGDTEAFF.

This clone occurred once. The gene calls are TRBV7-2 and TRBJ1-2, with TRBD1 as a possible D gene (6 bases). V lost 5 bases, J lost 2 bases, and 9 bases lay in between. The CDR3 covers 13 residues. CDR1 and CDR2 from the germline V gene are SGHTA and FQGNSA. CDR3: CASSDTGNYGYTF. The CDR3 DNA follows: TGTGCCAGCAGCGACACAGGGAACTATGGCTACACCTTC.

The table lists this clone with a few counts. This rearrangement joins TRBV5-4 to TRBJ1-1; 8 bases align to TRBD1. V gave up 2 bases and J gave up 4 bases; unmatched junction bases: 4. Looked up from germline, CDR1 is SGHNT and CDR2 is YYREEE (reference sequence). The CDR3 is made up of 14 amino acids. The CDR3 bases are TGTGCCAGCAGCTTTGACAGGGGAACCACTGAAGCTTTCTTT. Amino acid sequence: CASSFDRGTTEAFF.

This chain connects TRBV5-6 to TRBJ1-3, with unresolved D. V lost 1 base and J lost 0, with 11 bases in between. The CDR3 consists of 16 residues. Germline CDR1 SGHDT, CDR2 YYEEEE. The CDR3: CASSLFHRSSGNTIYF. The CDR3 DNA reads as TGTGCCAGCAGCTTGTTTCACAGAAGCTCTGGAAACACCATATATTTT.

The chain links TRBV6-5 to TRBJ2-5; D uncertain. Trimming removed 0 bases at V and 5 bases at J, with 13 bases between. This CDR3 spans 15 amino acids. Germline V CDR1 and CDR2: MNHEY, SVGAGI. CDR3 bases: TGTGCCAGCAGTTACTCATGGGCAAGAAGGGAGACCCAGTACTTC. Translating gives CASSYSWARRETQYF.

This chain joins TRBV27 and TRBJ1-2; 12 positions match TRBD1. V trimming: 3 bases; J trimming: 3 bases; junction bases outside the gene matches: 5. The CDR3 is 16 residues long. The germline CDR1 and CDR2 sequences are MNHEY and SMNVEV (reference sequence). The CDR3 sequence: CASSLVGTGGDYGYTF. For the CDR3, the DNA is TGTGCCAGCAGTTTGGTGGGGACAGGGGGCGACTATGGCTACACCTTC.

This chain links TRBV27 with TRBJ2-3, with 11 positions matching TRBD2. J lost 13 bases, V lost 6 bases, and 6 bases had no gene match. CDR3 length: 12 amino acids. Germline V CDR1 and CDR2: MNHEY, SMNVEV (reference sequence). CDR3 amino acids: CASSPSGRWKYF. Here the CDR3 DNA reads TGTGCCAGCAGCCCTAGCGGGAGGTGGAAGTATTTT.

V usage is TRBV9 and J usage is TRBJ2-3, with 9 bases identical to TRBD2. The trim removed 4 bases at V and 4 bases at J, leaving 4 bases unmatched. CDR1 and CDR2 from the germline V gene are SGDLS and YYNGEE. CDR3 length equals 14 residues. The CDR3 region is CASSPVAGADTQYF. The DNA of the CDR3 is TGTGCCAGCAGCCCGGTAGCGGGAGCAGATACGCAGTATTTT. Using reference TRBV9 and TRBJ2-3 for the parts outside the CDR3, the full variable domain is DSGVTQTPKHLITATGQRVTLRCSPRSGDLSVYWYQQSLDQGLQFLIQYYNGEERAKGNILERFSAQQFPDLHSELNLSSLELGDSALYFCASSPVAGADTQYFGPGTRLTVL.

This sequence joins TRBV28 and TRBJ2-7, with 10 bases matching TRBD2. CDR1 and CDR2 (germline): MDHEN, SYDVKM. J gave up 9 bases and V 1 base, and 9 bases lay outside the gene matches. This CDR3 has 15 residues. The CDR3 is CASSLYPSGSSGQYF. CDR3 nucleotide sequence: TGTGCCAGCAGTTTATATCCTAGCGGGAGCTCCGGGCAGTACTTC. Using reference TRBV28 and TRBJ2-7 for the parts outside the CDR3, the full variable domain is DVKVTQSSRYLVKRTGEKVFLECVQDMDHENMFWYRQDPGLGLRLIYFSYDVKMKEKGDIPEGYSVSREKKERFSLILESASTNQTSMYLCASSLYPSGSSGQYFGPGTRLTVT.

The genes are TRBV5-1 and TRBJ2-2, with TRBD2 matching 8 bases. The germline V gene has CDR1 SGHRS and CDR2 YFSETQ. This CDR3 comprises 15 residues. V lost 4 bases and J lost 5; bases outside the gene matches: 7. As DNA, the CDR3 is TGCGCCAGCAGCATTAGCGGGGTCGGTACCGGGGAGCTGTTTTTT. This sequence encodes CASSISGVGTGELFF.

The chain joins TRBV5-6 to TRBJ2-3, with TRBD2 matching over 8 bases. J was trimmed by 0 bases and V by 4 bases; bases with no gene match: 1. CDR3 length: 14 amino acids. Per the germline V gene, CDR1 is SGHDT and CDR2 is YYEEEE. CDR3 region: CASSPSGSTDTQYF. The DNA for the CDR3 is TGTGCCAGCAGCCCTAGCGGGAGCACAGATACGCAGTATTTT.

This rearrangement joins TRBV28 to TRBJ1-5; weak D call: TRBD1 (6 bases). Germline CDR1 and CDR2: MDHEN and SYDVKM. Trimming pared 6 bases from V and 2 bases from J, leaving 14 bases between. The CDR3 sequence is 15 residues long. CDR3 nucleotide sequence: TGTGCCAGCAGCCTAGGCAGGGGAGGCAATCAGCCCCAGCATTTT. Translation gives CASSLGRGGNQPQHF.

The J gene is TRBJ2-4, the V gene TRBV11-2, with a tentative D call TRBD2 (5 bases). Per germline, CDR1 SGHAT and CDR2 FQNNGV. V was pared by 0 bases and J by 1 base, with 10 bases between. The CDR3 has 16 amino acids. CDR3: CASSLDTGFAKNIQYF. In DNA form, the CDR3 reads TGTGCCAGCAGCTTAGATACGGGGTTCGCCAAAAACATTCAGTACTTC.

V is TRBV7-2 and J is TRBJ2-7; 8 bases map to TRBD2. The germline CDR1 and CDR2 sequences are SGHTA and FQGNSA. The V and J ends lost 2 bases and 0 bases, in that order; junction bases with no gene match: 6. The CDR3 is 16 amino acids. As DNA, the CDR3 is TGTGCCAGCAGCTTAACCTTAGCGGGGTCCTCCTACGAGCAGTACTTC. Translated, it gives CASSLTLAGSSYEQYF.

The chain recombines TRBV10-2 with TRBJ2-2; 13 bases align to TRBD2. Germline V gene lookup returns CDR1 WSHSY and CDR2 SAAADI. V was pared by 2 bases and J by 6 bases, with 3 bases of the junction left unmatched. The CDR3 contains 16 residues. CDR3 in amino acids: CASSEGTSGKSGELFF. The DNA of the CDR3 is TGCGCCAGCAGTGAGGGGACTAGCGGGAAATCCGGGGAGCTGTTTTTT.

The J gene is TRBJ2-7, the V gene TRBV7-9; the D gene is possibly TRBD2 (5 bases). CDR3 length: 12 residues. Trimming removed 1 base from V and 8 bases from J, with 9 bases in between. Germline values: CDR1 SEHNR, CDR2 FQNEAQ (reference sequence). The DNA of the CDR3 is TGTGCCAGCAGCTTAGAGGAGCGGCAGCAGTACTTC. Its translation: CASSLEERQQYF.

The table lists this clone with a few counts. CDR3 nucleotides: TGTGCCAGCAGCTACCTAGCGGGCACAGATACGCAGTATTTT. This sequence encodes CASSYLAGTDTQYF. The V gene is TRBV9, the J gene TRBJ2-3, with TRBD2 identical over 7 bases. Germline V gene sequence: CDR1 SGDLS, CDR2 YYNGEE. The trim removed 4 bases at V and 1 base at J, leaving 3 bases unmatched. The length of the CDR3 is 14 residues. Full variable domain (missing parts from reference TRBV9 and TRBJ2-3): DSGVTQTPKHLITATGQRVTLRCSPRSGDLSVYWYQQSLDQGLQFLIQYYNGEERAKGNILERFSAQQFPDLHSELNLSSLELGDSALYFCASSYLAGTDTQYFGPGTRLTVL.

The chain couples TRBV10-2 to TRBJ1-4, with D unclear. CDR3 length: 13 amino acids. In germline, CDR1 is WSHSY, CDR2 SAAADI. V lost 8 bases and J 0 bases, leaving 7 bases between the germline ends. The CDR3 DNA follows: TGCGCCAGCCGACATGCAACTAATGAAAAACTGTTTTTT. Its translation is CASRHATNEKLFF.

This clone has just a few counts. The rearrangement links TRBV28 to TRBJ2-7; 11 bases fit TRBD2. This CDR3 comprises 15 residues. After removal of 5 bases from V and 3 bases from J, the junction contained 6 bases not matched to a gene. The germline V gene encodes CDR1 MDHEN and CDR2 SYDVKM. DNA of the CDR3: TGTGCCAGCAGTCGGGGGACTAGCGGTGACTACGAGCAGTACGTC. It translates to CASSRGTSGDYEQYV.